The clone carrying this TCR beta chain showed up just once. This record belongs to a study of T cells in Graves' hyperthyroidism and ophthalmopathy. RNA transcripts provided the source from which TCR beta CDR3 regions were amplified. Initially, a first-round RT-PCR of the TCR CDR3 employed the HTBI primer set. Each CDR3 protein gets one entry after TCRdb re-called the multiplex PCR reads with MiXCR. Of roughly 96,000 distinct CDR3 sequences in the sample, over 50% were seen once. The V and J ends lost 4 bases and 1 base respectively, with 4 bases between them. This CDR3 has 11 residues. CDR1 and CDR2 (germline): SQVTM, ANQGSEA.

This TCR was recovered from a woman between 40 and 55 years old with Graves' hyperthyroidism. The chain links TRBV29-1 to TRBJ2-5; the D is unclear. The specimen was blood. CDR3 loop: CSVGPQETQYF. The CDR3 nucleotides are TGCAGCGTTGGACCCCAAGAGACCCAGTACTTC.